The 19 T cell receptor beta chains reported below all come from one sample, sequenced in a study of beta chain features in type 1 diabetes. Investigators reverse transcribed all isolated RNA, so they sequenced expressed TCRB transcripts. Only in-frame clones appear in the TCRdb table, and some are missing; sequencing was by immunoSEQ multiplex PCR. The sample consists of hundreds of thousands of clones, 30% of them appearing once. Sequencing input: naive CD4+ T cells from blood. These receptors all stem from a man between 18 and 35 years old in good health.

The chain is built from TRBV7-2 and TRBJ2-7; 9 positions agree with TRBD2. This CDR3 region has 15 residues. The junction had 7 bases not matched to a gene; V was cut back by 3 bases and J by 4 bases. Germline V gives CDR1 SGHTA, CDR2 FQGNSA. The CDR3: CASSFRGRASYEQYF. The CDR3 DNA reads TGTGCCAGCAGCTTTCGCGGGAGGGCCTCGTACGAGCAGTACTTC.

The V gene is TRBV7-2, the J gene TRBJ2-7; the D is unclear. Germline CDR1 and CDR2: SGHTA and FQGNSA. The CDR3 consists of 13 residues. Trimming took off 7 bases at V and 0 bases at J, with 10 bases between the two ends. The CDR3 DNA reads TGTGCCAGCAATAAAGAGAGCTCCTACGAGCAGTACTTC. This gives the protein CASNKESSYEQYF.

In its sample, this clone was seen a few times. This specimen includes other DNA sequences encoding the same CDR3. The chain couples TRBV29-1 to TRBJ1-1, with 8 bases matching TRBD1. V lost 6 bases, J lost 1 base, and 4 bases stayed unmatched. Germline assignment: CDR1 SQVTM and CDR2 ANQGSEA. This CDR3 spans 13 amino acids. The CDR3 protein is CSVATGGNTEAFF. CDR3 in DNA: TGCAGCGTAGCTACAGGGGGGAACACTGAAGCTTTCTTT.

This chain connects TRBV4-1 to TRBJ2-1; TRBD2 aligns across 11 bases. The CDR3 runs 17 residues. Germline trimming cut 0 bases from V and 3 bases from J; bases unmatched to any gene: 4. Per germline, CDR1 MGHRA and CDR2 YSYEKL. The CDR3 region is CASSQENGLAGYNEQFF. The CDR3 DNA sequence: TGCGCCAGCAGCCAAGAAAATGGACTAGCGGGCTACAATGAGCAGTTCTTC.

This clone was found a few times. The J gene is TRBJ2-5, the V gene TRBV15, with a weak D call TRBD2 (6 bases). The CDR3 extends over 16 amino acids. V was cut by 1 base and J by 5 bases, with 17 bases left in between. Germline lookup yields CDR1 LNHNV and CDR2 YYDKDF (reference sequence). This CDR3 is CATSRGAGSYGETQYF. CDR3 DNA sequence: TGTGCCACCAGCAGAGGAGCGGGTTCATATGGGGAGACCCAGTACTTC.

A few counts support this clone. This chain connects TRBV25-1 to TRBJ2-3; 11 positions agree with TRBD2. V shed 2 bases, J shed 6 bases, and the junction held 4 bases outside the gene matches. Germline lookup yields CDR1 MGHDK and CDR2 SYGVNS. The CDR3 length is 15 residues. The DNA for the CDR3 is TGTGCCAGCAGTGAAACTAGCGGGAGCATGGATACGCAGTATTTT. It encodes CASSETSGSMDTQYF. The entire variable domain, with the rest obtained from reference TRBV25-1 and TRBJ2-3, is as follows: EADIYQTPRYLVIGTGKKITLECSQTMGHDKMYWYQQDPGMELHLIHYSYGVNSTEKGDLSSESTVSRIRTEHFPLTLESARPSHTSQYLCASSETSGSMDTQYFGPGTRLTVL.

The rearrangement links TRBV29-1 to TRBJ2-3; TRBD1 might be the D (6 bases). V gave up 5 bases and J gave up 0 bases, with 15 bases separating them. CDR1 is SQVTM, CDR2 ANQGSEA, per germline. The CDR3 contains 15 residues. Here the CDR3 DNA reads TGCAGCGTTACCGGGACACCGAGTAGCACAGATACGCAGTATTTT. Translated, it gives CSVTGTPSSTDTQYF.

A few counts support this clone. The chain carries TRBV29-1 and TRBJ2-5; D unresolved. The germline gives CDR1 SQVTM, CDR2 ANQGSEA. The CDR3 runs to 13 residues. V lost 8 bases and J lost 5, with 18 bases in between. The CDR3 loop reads CSCRAPLVETQYF. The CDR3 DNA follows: TGCAGCTGCCGGGCCCCGCTCGTCGAGACCCAGTACTTC.

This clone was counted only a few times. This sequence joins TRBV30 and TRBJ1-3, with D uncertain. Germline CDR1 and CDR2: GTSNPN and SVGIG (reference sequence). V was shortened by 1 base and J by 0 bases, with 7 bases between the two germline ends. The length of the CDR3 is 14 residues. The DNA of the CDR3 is TGTGCCTGGAGTGGTGCTGTCTCTGGAAACACCATATATTTT. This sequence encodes CAWSGAVSGNTIYF.

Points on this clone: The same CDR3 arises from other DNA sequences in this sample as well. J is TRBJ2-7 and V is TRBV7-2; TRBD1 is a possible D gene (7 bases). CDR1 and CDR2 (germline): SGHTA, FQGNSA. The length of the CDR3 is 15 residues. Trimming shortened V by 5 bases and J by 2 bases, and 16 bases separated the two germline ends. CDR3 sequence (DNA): TGTGCCAGCAGCCTAGGGGCAGGGGGGACCTACGAGCAGTACTTC. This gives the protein CASSLGAGGTYEQYF.

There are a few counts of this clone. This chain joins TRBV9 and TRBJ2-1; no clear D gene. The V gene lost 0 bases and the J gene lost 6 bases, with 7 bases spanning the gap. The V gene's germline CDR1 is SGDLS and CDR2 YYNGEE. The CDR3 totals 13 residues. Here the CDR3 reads CASSVVGINEQFF. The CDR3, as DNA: TGTGCCAGCAGCGTAGTTGGTATCAATGAGCAGTTCTTC.

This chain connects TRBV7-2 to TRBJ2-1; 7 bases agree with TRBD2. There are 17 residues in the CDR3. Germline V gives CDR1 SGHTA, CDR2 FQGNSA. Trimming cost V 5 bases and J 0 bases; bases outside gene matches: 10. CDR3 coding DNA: TGTGCCAGCAGCCACGGTCGAGGCGGGAGCTCCTACAATGAGCAGTTCTTC. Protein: CASSHGRGGSSYNEQFF.

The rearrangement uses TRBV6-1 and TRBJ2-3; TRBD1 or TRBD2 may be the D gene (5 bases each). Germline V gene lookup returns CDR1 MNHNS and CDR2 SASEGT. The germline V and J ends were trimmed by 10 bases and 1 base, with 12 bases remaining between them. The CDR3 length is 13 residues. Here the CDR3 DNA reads TGTGCCAACCGGGGCGCTGGCACAGATACGCAGTATTTT. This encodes CANRGAGTDTQYF.

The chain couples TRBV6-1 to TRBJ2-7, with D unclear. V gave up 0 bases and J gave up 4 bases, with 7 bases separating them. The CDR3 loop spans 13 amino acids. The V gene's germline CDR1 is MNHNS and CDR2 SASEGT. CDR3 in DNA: TGTGCCAGCAGTGAAGCAGTAGGGTACGAGCAGTACTTC. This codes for CASSEAVGYEQYF.

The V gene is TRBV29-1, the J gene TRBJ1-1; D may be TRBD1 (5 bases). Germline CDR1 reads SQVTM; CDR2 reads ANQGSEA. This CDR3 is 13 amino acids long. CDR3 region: CSSGGAMNTEAFF. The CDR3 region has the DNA TGCAGTTCCGGGGGAGCCATGAACACTGAAGCTTTCTTT.

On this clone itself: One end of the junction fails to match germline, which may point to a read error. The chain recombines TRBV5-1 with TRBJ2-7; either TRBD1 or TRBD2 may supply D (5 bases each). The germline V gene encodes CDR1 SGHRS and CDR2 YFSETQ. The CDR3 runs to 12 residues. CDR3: CASSSGPAGYSF. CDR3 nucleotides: TGCGCCAGCAGCTCGGGACCCGCAGGGTATAGCTTC.

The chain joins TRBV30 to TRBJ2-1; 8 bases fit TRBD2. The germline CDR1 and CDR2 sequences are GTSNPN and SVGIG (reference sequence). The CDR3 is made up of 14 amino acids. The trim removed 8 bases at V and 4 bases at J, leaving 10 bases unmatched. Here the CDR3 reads CARDTSGGYNEQFF. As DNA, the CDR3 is TGTGCCCGAGATACTAGCGGAGGATACAATGAGCAGTTCTTC.

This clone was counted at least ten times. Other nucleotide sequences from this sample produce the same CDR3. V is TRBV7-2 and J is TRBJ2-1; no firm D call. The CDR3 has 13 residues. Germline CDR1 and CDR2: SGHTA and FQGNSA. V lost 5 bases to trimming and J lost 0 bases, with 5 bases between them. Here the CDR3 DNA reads TGTGCCAGCAGCCCCAGCTCCTACAATGAGCAGTTCTTC. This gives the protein CASSPSSYNEQFF.

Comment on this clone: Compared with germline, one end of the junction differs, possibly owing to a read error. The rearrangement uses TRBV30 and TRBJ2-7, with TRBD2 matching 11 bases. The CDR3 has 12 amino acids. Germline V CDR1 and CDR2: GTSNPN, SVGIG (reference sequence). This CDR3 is CAWSVGGTSGSF. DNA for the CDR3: TGTGCCTGGAGTGTAGGGGGGACTAGCGGTTCCTTC.